This TCR beta chain originates from a study of cytomegalovirus exposure and HLA in healthy donors. Study conclusions and caveats: According to the study, 180 or so TCR beta chains were cytomegalovirus-associated. Associated with HLA alleles at 0.05 false discovery rate in a later analysis were 16,951 TCR beta sequences. Relative to equally common others, HLA-associated TCR beta chains showed greater clonal expansion in a later analysis. The authors judged a highly shared variant cluster likely a sequencing artifact.

This clone has only a few counts. As yet, its antigen is unknown. The V gene end was trimmed by 5 bases and the J gene end by 4 bases; junction bases not matched to a gene: 14. This CDR3 has 18 residues. Germline V gives CDR1 SEHNR, CDR2 FQNEAQ (reference sequence). It was with 60 Vbeta and 13 Jbeta primers that the PCR ran. Sequencing was performed with immunoSEQ multiplex PCR; in TCRdb, only in-frame clones are kept and a portion is missing. The sample includes some 170,000 clones, approximately 80% of them seen just once. This rearrangement joins TRBV7-9 to TRBJ2-6; 7 bases are a match to TRBD1. The sequencing input was PBMCs. The receptor comes from a female donor in good health and CMV-seronegative. The CDR3 loop is CASSRNRDSVSGANVLTF. The CDR3 nucleotides read TGTGCCAGCAGCCGAAACCGGGACAGCGTCTCAGGGGCCAACGTCCTGACTTTC.